This TCR beta chain was retrieved from a study of blood T cell repertoires in COVID-19. Looking at the study overall: The United States, Italy and Spain were the sources of the acute and convalescent COVID-19 samples.

The study drew participants aged about 18 to 89 years from 24 US areas. Clones were sequenced by immunoSEQ multiplex PCR, and TCRdb holds only the in-frame ones, with some missing. The table shows some 200,000 clones, with 80% to 90% occurring only once. The ends were cut back, 7 bases at V and 2 bases at J, with 16 bases in the middle. The germline CDR1 and CDR2 sequences are SGHTS and YDEGEE. The CDR3 loop spans 15 amino acids. The chain employs TRBV5-8 and TRBJ1-5, with D possibly matching TRBD1 (6 bases). The source material was PBMCs or T cells enriched from blood (not recorded which). This sequence was found in a woman between 45 and 60 years old who had been exposed to COVID-19. As DNA, the CDR3 is TGTGCCAGCTTACTACACAGGGTTGGCAATCAGCCCCAGCATTTT. Residues: CASLLHRVGNQPQHF.